The clone carrying this TCR beta chain was observed at least ten times. This entry comes from a study of T cells in Graves' hyperthyroidism and ophthalmopathy. TCR beta CDR3 sequences were amplified from RNA transcripts. A set of HTBI primers served as the primers for a first-round RT-PCR of the TCR CDR3. One entry per CDR3 protein, called by TCRdb with MiXCR from the multiplex PCR reads. Of under 450,000 distinct CDR3 sequences in the sample, about 13% were seen once. This CDR3 contains 16 residues. The ends lost 4 bases at V and 8 bases at J; junction bases unmatched: 12. The germline V gene encodes CDR1 MDHEN and CDR2 SYDVKM.

Sequencing used blood. This clonotype was sampled from a man in his thirties or forties with Graves' hyperthyroidism that later progressed to Graves' ophthalmopathy. The V and J genes are TRBV28 and TRBJ2-1; the match to TRBD2 covers 9 bases. As DNA, the CDR3 is TGTGCCAGCAGTTCCCAGACTAGCGGCAAACCCCATGAGCAGTTCTTC. This codes for CASSSQTSGKPHEQFF.